A single sample is the source of the 5 T cell receptor beta chains below, sequenced in a study of control samples from healthy donors and cancer patients. Assay used: immunoSEQ multiplex PCR; TCRdb lists only in-frame clones, some missing. The table includes 150,000 or so clones, 90% to 95% detected once. The specimen sequenced was blood. The receptors were gathered from a man in his forties in good health.

This chain connects TRBV19 to TRBJ2-1, with TRBD2 matching over 7 bases. This CDR3 has 15 amino acids. Germline V gives CDR1 LNHDA, CDR2 SQIVND (reference sequence). Trimming cost V 3 bases and J 6 bases; bases outside gene matches: 8. CDR3 amino acids: CASSMGGLGSNEQFF. The CDR3, as DNA: TGTGCCAGTAGTATGGGGGGGTTAGGGTCCAATGAGCAGTTCTTC.

V usage is TRBV19 and J usage is TRBJ1-5, with no clear D. The CDR3 has 12 residues. Trimming took off 5 bases at V and 7 bases at J, with 9 bases between the two ends. Germline assignment: CDR1 LNHDA and CDR2 SQIVND (reference sequence). The chain's CDR3 is CASSFSWQPQHF. As DNA, the CDR3 is TGTGCCAGTAGTTTTTCGTGGCAGCCCCAGCATTTT.

This sequence joins TRBV7-2 and TRBJ1-2, with 11 bases matching TRBD1. Germline V gene sequence: CDR1 SGHTA, CDR2 FQGNSA. This CDR3 is 16 amino acids long. With V trimmed by 6 bases and J by 8 bases, 14 bases remained unmatched. The CDR3 loop reads CASRRTPGQGVGGYTF. The CDR3 bases are TGTGCCAGCAGACGAACTCCGGGACAGGGGGTGGGAGGCTACACCTTC.

V gene TRBV7-3 combines with J gene TRBJ2-5; TRBD1 matches 7 bases. Germline V gene sequence: CDR1 SGHTA, CDR2 FQGTGA. CDR3 length: 17 residues. The V segment lost 1 base and the J segment 5 bases; nucleotides outside the gene matches: 13. Here the CDR3 DNA reads TGTGCCAGCAGCTTAAAGGGTTCAGACAGGGCGAAGGAGACCCAGTACTTC. Protein: CASSLKGSDRAKETQYF.

The V gene is TRBV29-1, the J gene TRBJ2-2, with 7 bases matching TRBD2. The CDR3 loop spans 13 amino acids. V lost 6 bases to trimming and J lost 1 base; unmatched junction nucleotides: 2. Germline CDR1 is SQVTM and CDR2 is ANQGSEA. CDR3 in DNA: TGCAGCGTACAGCGGGGGAACACCGGGGAGCTGTTTTTT. This encodes CSVQRGNTGELFF.